The 5 T cell receptor beta chains given below trace back to one sample, sequenced in a study. Cells sorted as Tregs were CD4+, CD25+ and CD127-/low. TCRdb re-derived calls from the 5' RACE reads in MiXCR, one entry per CDR3 protein. This sample yields about 59,000 distinct CDR3 sequences, of which roughly 20% are seen a single time; 3.2% belongs to the top ten. Input material: tumor-infiltrating Tregs sorted from the breast tumor. The receptors come from a female donor with breast cancer.

This clonotype appeared many times. This sequence joins TRBV6-1 and TRBJ1-5; D gene uncertain. V was clipped by 5 bases and J by 5 bases, with 10 bases between them. The germline CDR1 and CDR2 sequences are MNHNS and SASEGT. The CDR3 has 13 amino acids. The CDR3 spells CASSRSSYQPQHF. CDR3 nucleotides: TGTGCCAGCAGTCGTTCAAGTTATCAGCCCCAGCATTTT.

The chain recombines TRBV7-2 with TRBJ1-2, with D unresolved. CDR3 length: 13 amino acids. V was shortened by 5 bases and J by 3 bases, with 10 bases between the two germline ends. Germline values: CDR1 SGHTA, CDR2 FQGNSA. CDR3 nucleotide sequence: TGTGCCAGCAGCCCCAGCGGGGACTATGGCTACACCTTC. Protein product: CASSPSGDYGYTF. Full variable domain (rest looked up from reference TRBV7-2 and TRBJ1-2): GAGVSQSPSNKVTEKGKDVELRCDPISGHTALYWYRQSLGQGLEFLIYFQGNSAPDKSGLPSDRFSAERTGGSVSTLTIQRTQQEDSAVYLCASSPSGDYGYTFGSGTRLTVV.

This clonotype appeared a few times. The genes are TRBV6-5 and TRBJ1-1; a possible D gene is TRBD1 (5 bases). V was pared by 5 bases and J by 0 bases, with 10 bases between. Germline values: CDR1 MNHEY, CDR2 SVGAGI. This CDR3 is built from 14 residues. CDR3 in amino acids: CASSRQLMNTEAFF. For the CDR3, the DNA is TGTGCCAGCAGTAGACAGCTTATGAACACTGAAGCTTTCTTT.

The V call is TRBV27, the J call TRBJ2-1, with TRBD2 matching 10 bases. The V gene's germline CDR1 is MNHEY and CDR2 SMNVEV (reference sequence). V shed 3 bases, J shed 16 bases, and the junction held 15 bases outside the gene matches. The CDR3 extends over 15 amino acids. The chain's CDR3 is CASSFRASGSPGLFF. The CDR3, as DNA: TGTGCCAGCAGTTTCAGGGCTAGCGGGAGCCCCGGGTTATTCTTC.

Many counts were recorded for this clonotype. The V and J genes are TRBV12-3 or TRBV12-4 and TRBJ2-3; tentatively, D is TRBD2 (8 bases). The CDR3 loop spans 14 amino acids. V gave up 4 bases and J gave up 14 bases, with 22 bases separating them. For the CDR3, the DNA is TGTGCCAGCAGTTCACACACTAGCGGAGGGGGCGGGTATTTT. This encodes CASSSHTSGGGGYF.